This T cell receptor beta chain was documented in a study of glioma-infiltrating T cells after dendritic cell vaccination. Study in general: Autologous tumor lysate-pulsed dendritic cell vaccination was given between the early 2000s and the early 2010s. Dendritic cells derived from monocytes and pulsed with autologous tumor lysate formed the vaccine. Study-wide points: Higher TCR clonality did not directly relate to longer survival.

The germline gives CDR1 SEHNR, CDR2 FQNEAQ (reference sequence). This CDR3 has 16 amino acids. V lost 5 bases, J lost 5 bases, and 18 bases lay in between. In the case of this clone: Its antigen is currently unknown.

Produced via immunoSEQ multiplex PCR; TCRdb's table is partial and in-frame only. The sample shows 80,000 to 95,000 clones, over 75% of them seen only once. Patients had residual fresh-frozen tumor tissue and more than two years of survival data. The chain links TRBV7-9 to TRBJ2-2, with D maybe TRBD2 (6 bases). The receptor comes from a human donor with glioblastoma. The sequenced sample was blood, obtained before dendritic cell vaccination. CDR3 in DNA: TGTGCCAGCAGCATGGGACTCAACCTTTTAACCGGGGAGCTGTTTTTT. It translates to CASSMGLNLLTGELFF. Full variable domain (rest looked up from reference TRBV7-9 and TRBJ2-2): DTGVSQNPRHKITKRGQNVTFRCDPISEHNRLYWYRQTLGQGPEFLTYFQNEAQLEKSRLLSDRFSAERPKGSFSTLEIQRTEQGDSAMYLCASSMGLNLLTGELFFGEGSRLTVL.